This T cell receptor (beta chain) was sequenced in a study of shared clonotypes between healthy human individuals. The study, taken as a whole, reports: When naive CD4 clonotypes were compared across several donors, roughly 4.9% were shared.

Libraries were prepared by immunoSEQ multiplex PCR; TCRdb keeps only in-frame clonotypes and omits some of them. The sample holds millions of clones, over 90% seen once. Trimming removed 8 bases from V and 0 bases from J, with 9 bases in between. The CDR3 runs 13 residues. Germline CDR1 is ENHRY and CDR2 is SYGVKD. The CD4+ fraction was divided into a CD45RA+ naive subset and a CD45RA-negative memory subset. Turning to this clone: Its specificity is unknown.

The chain couples TRBV10-3 to TRBJ2-3; no clear D gene. Sequencing was carried out using naive CD4+ T cells from PBMCs. Subset in this sample: CD45RA+ positively selected. The TCR sequence derives from a man younger than 35 in good health. Some clones in this sample may be carry-over from other donors' samples. CDR3 protein: CAIGWSSTDTQYF. The CDR3 DNA is TGTGCCATCGGCTGGTCTAGCACAGATACGCAGTATTTT.